This T cell receptor beta chain was identified in a study of persistence of HIV-infected CD4 T cells (dated by TCRdb to 2019 to 2021). Background on the whole study: The median time participants had been on suppressive ART was roughly eight years. Peripheral blood samples of up to about 200 mL were obtained at multiple time points, with the exception of a couple of participants, for whom leukapheresis was performed at a single time point. Anti-CD3/anti-CD28 stimulation activated a higher proportion of cells, with a lower memory fraction, than antigen stimulation. The study isolated CMV- and HIV-1 Gag-responding CD4+ T cells from ART-treated individuals to examine antigen-driven clonal expansion of HIV-1-infected cells. The clonality of all cells in each sorted population was assessed by TCRbeta sequencing, whereas the clonality of infected cells was assessed by proviral sequencing. The TCR cluster analysis across participants included eight or nine participants for CMV and roughly seven participants for Gag.

Its CDR3 holds 17 amino acids, cysteine through phenylalanine. CDR3 DNA only is kept here, 51 bases in frame from base 1. CDR1 and CDR2, looked up from the germline V gene, are ENHRY and SYGVKD. Cut back by 2 bases and 0 bases, the V and J ends lie 15 bases apart. In light of the paper, this sample's treatment or condition label describes: suppressive antiretroviral therapy. Cells were stimulated with anti-CD3/anti-CD28 magnetic beads as a nonspecific positive control representing the CD4+ T cell repertoire. CD4+ T cells that responded were sorted based on upregulation of both CD40 ligand and CD69. Participants were HIV-1-infected adults who started suppressive ART during chronic infection. For at least 4 years, the participants' plasma HIV-1 RNA had been undetectable, below 50 copies/mL. To be included, a participant needed positive CMV serology and a CD4+ T cell count above 400 cells/uL. Before stimulation, PBMCs were isolated using density centrifugation and then depleted of CD8+ T cells. For around 19 hours, the CD8-depleted PBMCs were stimulated with anti-CD28/CD49d costimulation, a CD40-blocking antibody, and enfuvirtide to prevent new infections. Cell sorting was done on a Beckman Coulter MoFlo Legacy or XDP sorter, and dead cells were excluded with propidium iodide. For samples with more than one million cells, genomic DNA was extracted with the QIAamp DNA Mini Kit, and for all other samples the Quick-DNA Microprep Kit was used.

General conclusions and limits of the study: Degenerate expanded CDR3beta sequences were enriched in antigen-responding cells, suggesting convergent selection of CD4+ responses to CMV and Gag. Few individuals were included in the study, and only a limited range of antigens was tested. Bulk TCR analyses could not be restricted to the rare CMV-responding cells that actually carried HIV-1 proviruses. Within the same sorted populations, how oligoclonal the TCRs were correlated with how oligoclonal the proviruses were. TCRbeta richness in CMV- and Gag-responding cells was significantly lower than in anti-CD3/anti-CD28-responding cells; CMV-responding cells had higher oligoclonality than CD3/CD28-stimulated and Gag-responding cells.

TCRbeta repertoires were sequenced from genomic DNA with the immunoSEQ hsTCRB assay version 4 in survey mode. For TCRbeta sequencing, genomic DNA was diluted to around 10 ng/uL, with up to 1 ug used per sample. Processing in the source paper ran as follows. ImmunoSeq Analyzer 3.0 was used for analysis of TCRbeta data, and diversity was computed on productive nucleotide rearrangements. Lower-bound TCR diversity was estimated with the improved Chao index, and clonality with the Gini coefficient using the Immunarch R package. Different nucleotide rearrangements encoding the same CDR3beta amino acid sequence were treated as distinct clonotypes. Differential abundance analysis identified TCRbeta sequences significantly enriched in antigen-responding cells relative to anti-CD3/anti-CD28-activated cells. GLIPH2 clustered TCRs by predicted peptide-MHC specificity, both within individual participants and across merged participant data sets. This immuneACCESS table, as held by TCRdb, lists in-frame sequences with V and J called but not all clones. Of the missing ones, under half trace to an unresolved V gene in checked studies; the others have no known cause. D and trimming come from the DNA, and the V and J calls and clone size come from that table. Across this sample there are around 45,000 clones, with roughly nine tenths seen only once. Roughly 1.8% of the sample rests with the top ten.

Regarding this clone: This clone's antigen is unknown. No much larger clone is present one base from it, and per-base qualities are unavailable.

The sequence came from an adult man with HIV who was CMV-seropositive. Rearrangement joined TRBV10-3 to TRBJ2-3; the best D guess is TRBD2, with 7 bases matching. The sample here was CD4+ T cells sorted from PBMCs after roughly 18-hour stimulation, taken from a patient who received antiretroviral therapy. Explained via the paper, the cell subset or site label denotes: CD40L+CD69+ CD4 T cells responding to anti-CD3/anti-CD28 beads, representing the overall repertoire. This receptor carries the CDR3 CAISERVGGPSTDTQYF. DNA sequence: TGTGCCATCAGTGAGCGGGTGGGGGGGCCGAGCACAGATACGCAGTATTTT.